The clone carrying this T cell receptor (beta chain) was observed a few times. Its specificity is not known. CDR1 is SGDLS and CDR2 is YYNGEE in the germline V gene. This CDR3 is built from 17 residues. The trim removed 0 bases at V and 2 bases at J, leaving 7 bases unmatched. The data were taken from a study of beta chain features in type 1 diabetes. Notes on the study in general: Significant though moderate, a shortening of TCRB CDR3s appeared in all four CD4+ subsets of Type 1 diabetes patients.

Sequencing targeted expressed TCRB transcripts, as all isolated RNA had been reverse transcribed. Repertoires were generated with immunoSEQ multiplex PCR, while TCRdb's copy carries only in-frame clones and drops some. The sample lists around 150,000 clones, 10% occurring once. This sequence originates from a young man with type 1 diabetes. This chain uses TRBV9 with TRBJ2-3; 9 nucleotides line up with TRBD2. The sample comprised central memory CD4+ T cells from blood. CDR3 nucleotide sequence: TGTGCCAGCAGCGTAGTCGGTGCGGGAGGGCTCACAGATACGCAGTATTTT. Translation gives CASSVVGAGGLTDTQYF.